This TCR beta chain was sequenced in a study of blood T cell repertoires in COVID-19. Clones were read by immunoSEQ multiplex PCR, and TCRdb kept only the in-frame ones, dropping some. The sample contains approximately 140,000 clones, approximately 90% of which appear only once. The V end lost 6 bases, the J end lost 5 bases, and 16 bases lay between the germline ends. Germline CDR1 reads MDHEN; CDR2 reads SYDVKM. CDR3 length: 14 amino acids. The chain recombines TRBV28 with TRBJ2-5; a weak D match, TRBD1 (6 bases). This sequence originates from a human donor with COVID-19, enrolled during active disease. The donor label of this sample is uncertain. Sequencing was performed on peripheral blood. The CDR3 here is CASRTTGLGETQYF. CDR3 nucleotides: TGTGCCAGCAGGACAACAGGGTTAGGCGAGACCCAGTACTTC.